The clone carrying this T cell receptor (beta chain) was counted between two and nine times. Its antigen is unidentified. This sample was included in a study of human T cells and chemical hapten exposure. In the study overall: Epicutaneous patch tests delivered 0.01% DPC to the upper back, with evaluation at 6 days.

The time point denotes: pre-sensitization, week 0. Treatment specified: therapeutic diphenylcyclopropenone sensitization with weekly scalp DPC. Before extraction, the whole blood was not fractionated, and total RNA was taken from it. As the library was built, unique molecular identifiers were attached to individual cDNA molecules. TCRdb fed the RACE reads into MiXCR, producing one record per CDR3 protein. The sample includes 190,000 or so distinct CDR3 sequences, 30% of them seen just once. Study-level findings and limits: Large CDR3 similarity clusters arose significantly more often from expanded TCRs than from controls.

The CDR3 has 14 amino acids. V lost 1 base and J lost 0, with 10 bases in between. Looked up from germline, CDR1 is SQVTM and CDR2 is ANQGSEA. Sample: whole blood, taken in connection with sensitization to the hapten diphenylcyclopropenone (DPC). The source of this sequence is a woman aged 25 to 45 with alopecia areata. Some clones in this sample may be carry-over from other donors' samples. This rearrangement joins TRBV29-1 to TRBJ2-7; TRBD1 is a possible D gene (6 bases). The CDR3 DNA reads as TGCAGCGTTGAAGGGCAGGGGAGCTCCTACGAGCAGTACTTC. Amino acid sequence: CSVEGQGSSYEQYF.